The T cell receptor (beta chain) under discussion was sequenced for a study of multiple sclerosis patients with progressive multifocal leukoencephalopathy. Study-wide results and limits: TRBV and TRBJ usage showed no common pattern when PML developed. Most PML patients had lower entropy, suggesting less diverse TRB repertoires.

The CDR3 totals 16 residues. V was cut by 4 bases and J by 5 bases, with 17 bases left in between. Germline V gene data show CDR1 as KGHSH and CDR2 as LQKENI. Remarks on this clone: The antigen remains undetermined.

Time point defined: around eleven months of natalizumab therapy. Every listed patient previously received interferon beta; all PML patients were women. This was a survey-level run. Produced via immunoSEQ multiplex PCR; TCRdb's table is partial and in-frame only. The repertoire includes some 28,000 clones, 90% of them detected once, and about 1.3% sits in the top ten. Sequencing was performed on PBMCs, taken from a patient treated with natalizumab. The source of this sequence is a human donor with multiple sclerosis. This chain uses TRBV18 with TRBJ2-2; D may be TRBD1 (6 bases). This chain's CDR3 is CASSRQGQFVTGELFF. For the CDR3, the DNA is TGTGCCAGCTCACGGCAGGGACAATTCGTAACCGGGGAGCTGTTTTTT. Complete variable domain (other parts from reference TRBV18 and TRBJ2-2): NAGVMQNPRHLVRRRGQEARLRCSPMKGHSHVYWYRQLPEEGLKFMVYLQKENIIDESGMPKERFSAEFPKEGPSILRIQQVVRGDSAAYFCASSRQGQFVTGELFFGEGSRLTVL.